The T cell receptor beta chain under discussion was sequenced for a study of T cell responses to AZD1222 COVID-19 vaccine. The study, taken as a whole, reports: White British people made up most donors, females outnumbered males, and clonal diversity was possibly underestimated.

Germline assignment: CDR1 MNHEY and CDR2 SMNVEV (reference sequence). This CDR3 is 13 amino acids long. V was clipped by 3 bases and J by 6 bases, with 11 bases between them. The table came from immunoSEQ multiplex PCR; TCRdb's copy has only in-frame clones and leaves some out. The table includes about 120,000 clones, roughly 90% detected once. As concerns this clone: Antigen unknown.

The sequence came from an adult in good health. The starting material was peripheral blood, obtained on day 0 of AZD1222 vaccination. This rearrangement joins TRBV27 to TRBJ1-1; tentative D call: TRBD1 (5 bases). The CDR3 here is CASSFQGGAEAFF. The DNA for the CDR3 is TGTGCCAGCAGTTTCCAAGGAGGGGCTGAAGCTTTCTTT.